This T cell receptor (beta chain) was retrieved from a study of cytomegalovirus exposure and HLA in healthy donors. The CDR3 is 17 residues long. From germline, CDR1 is MDHEN and CDR2 SYDVKM. V lost 1 base, J lost 4 bases, and 7 bases stayed unmatched. Points from the study as a whole: It was reported in a later analysis that an Asian-associated ancestry cluster showed fewer N-insertions than the 666-donor mean. High sensitivity and specificity were reportedly achieved when the classifier diagnosed cytomegalovirus status. Previous analysis showed most TCR beta V segments were productive about 87% or about 30% of the time.

About this clone itself: Its antigen is not identified.

PCR used 60 Vbeta primers and 13 Jbeta primers. TCRdb's table, derived via immunoSEQ multiplex PCR, lists solely in-frame clones and lacks some. There are 150,000 to 200,000 clones in the sample; approximately 73% occur only once, and more than 9% lies in the top ten. The TCR was taken from a man under 40 in good health and CMV-seropositive. The sample consisted of PBMCs. This chain joins TRBV28 and TRBJ2-5, with TRBD2 identical over 12 bases. The CDR3: CASSLFDLAGGRETQYF. The CDR3 DNA is TGTGCCAGCAGTTTATTTGACCTAGCGGGAGGGCGAGAGACCCAGTACTTC.